This TCR beta chain appears in the sequencing data of a study of T cells in Graves' hyperthyroidism and ophthalmopathy. Study-wide results and caveats: Stable hyperthyroidism and ophthalmopathy were separated using 13 V-J signatures. Most clonotypes expanded in thyroid above 0.001 were likewise present in blood.

Stable hyperthyroidism: no ophthalmopathy progression over 18 months of follow-up. Diagnoses were made from clinical symptoms, serum measures (thyroxine and TRAb), thyroid ultrasound and orbital computed tomography. About this clonotype: The antigen remains undetermined.

Amplification of TCR beta CDR3 regions was performed using RNA transcripts as template. An initial round of RT-PCR targeting the TCR CDR3 relied on the HTBI primer set. TCRdb re-derived calls from the multiplex PCR reads in MiXCR, one entry per CDR3 protein. This sample carries 300,000 to 400,000 distinct CDR3 sequences, 18% of them seen once, and the ten largest clones take about 49%. CDR3 length: 17 amino acids. V was trimmed by 3 bases and J by 1 base, leaving 15 bases between them. Germline V lookup: CDR1 MDHEN, CDR2 SYDVKM. The chain combines TRBV28 with TRBJ2-2; D remains unclear. The receptor was derived from a woman between 45 and 60 years old with Graves' hyperthyroidism. The sequenced sample consisted of blood. CDR3 DNA sequence: TGTGCCAGCAGTTTTATGGACCTGCGACTGAACACCGGGGAGCTGTTTTTT. Its protein is CASSFMDLRLNTGELFF.